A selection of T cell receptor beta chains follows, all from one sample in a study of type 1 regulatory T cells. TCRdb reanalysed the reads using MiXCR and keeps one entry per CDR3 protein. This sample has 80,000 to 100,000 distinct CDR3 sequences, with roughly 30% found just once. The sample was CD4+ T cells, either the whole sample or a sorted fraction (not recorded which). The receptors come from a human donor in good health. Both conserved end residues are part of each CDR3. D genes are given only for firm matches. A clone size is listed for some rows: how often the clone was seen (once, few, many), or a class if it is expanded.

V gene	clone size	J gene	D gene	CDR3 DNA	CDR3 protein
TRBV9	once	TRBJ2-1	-	TGTGCCAGCAGCGTAGTAGGACAGCGGGACGCTCGGAATGAGCAGTTCTTC	CASSVVGQRDARNEQFF
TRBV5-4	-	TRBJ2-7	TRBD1	TGTGCCAGCAGCTTGGCAAAAGGACAGGGGGCAATCGAGCAGCACTTC	CASSLAKGQGAIEQHF
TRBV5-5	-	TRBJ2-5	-	TGTGCCAGCAGCGAACAAGAGACCCAGTGCTTC	CASSEQETQCF
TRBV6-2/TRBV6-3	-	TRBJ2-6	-	TGTGCCAGCAGCAATATGTACTCTGGGGCCAACGTCCTGACTTTC	CASSNMYSGANVLTF
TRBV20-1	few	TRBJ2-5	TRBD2	TGCAGTGCTAGGTTGGCTAGCGGGAGGGAGACCCAGTACTTC	CSARLASGRETQYF
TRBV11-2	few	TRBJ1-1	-	TGTGCCAGCATGCGGGGGGGGATGAACACTGAAGCTTTCTTT	CASMRGGMNTEAFF
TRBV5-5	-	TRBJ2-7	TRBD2	TGTGCCAGCAGCTTGCGTGGCGGGAGCTCCTACGAGCAGTACTTC	CASSLRGGSSYEQYF
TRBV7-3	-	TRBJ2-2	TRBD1	TGTGCCAGCAGCCCGGGACAGCACACCGGGGAGCGGTTTTTT	CASSPGQHTGERFF
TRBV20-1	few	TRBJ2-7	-	TGCAGTAGCGGGACACCCTCCTACGAGCAGTACTTC	CSSGTPSYEQYF
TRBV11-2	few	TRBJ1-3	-	TGTGCCAGCAGCCAATGGAACAGGGTTGGAGGAAACACCATATATTTT	CASSQWNRVGGNTIYF
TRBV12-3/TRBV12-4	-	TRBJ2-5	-	TGTGCCAGCAGCCACGGACAGCTCATCCCACCCCAAGAGACCCAGTACTTC	CASSHGQLIPPQETQYF
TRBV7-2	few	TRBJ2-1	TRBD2	TGTGCCAGCAGCTTAGCACCGGGACTAGCGGGAGGAAATGAGCAGTTCTTC	CASSLAPGLAGGNEQFF
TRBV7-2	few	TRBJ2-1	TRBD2	TGTGCCAGCAGCTTGTTTGCGGGAGGGCAGGTTGAGCAGTTCTTC	CASSLFAGGQVEQFF
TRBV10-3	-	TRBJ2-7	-	TGTGCCATCAGGAAGGGGCTAAACTACGAGCAGTACTTC	CAIRKGLNYEQYF
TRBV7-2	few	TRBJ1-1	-	TGTGCCAGCAGCTTAGCCGGGTCGGCAGAAGCTTTCTTT	CASSLAGSAEAFF
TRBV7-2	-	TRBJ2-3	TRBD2	TGTGCCAGCAGCTTAGCGGGAGGGCGTTCCACAGATACGCAGTATTTT	CASSLAGGRSTDTQYF
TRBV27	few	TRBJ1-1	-	TGTGCCAGCAGTTGGAGGGGGTTTGGCACTGAAGCTTTCTTT	CASSWRGFGTEAFF
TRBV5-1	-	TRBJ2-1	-	TGCGCCAGCAGCTTGGACCGATTCTACAATGAGCAGTTCTTC	CASSLDRFYNEQFF
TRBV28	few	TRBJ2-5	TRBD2	TGTGCCAGCAGCCAGACTAGCGGGAAGTTCGGGCAAGAGACCCAGTACTTC	CASSQTSGKFGQETQYF
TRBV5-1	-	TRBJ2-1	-	TGCGCCAGCAGGGGGGCAGGTCCTTACAATGAGCAGTTCTTC	CASRGAGPYNEQFF
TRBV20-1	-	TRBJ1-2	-	TGCAGTGCTAGATGGGGGGCTTATGGCTACACCTTC	CSARWGAYGYTF
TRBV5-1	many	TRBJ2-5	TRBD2	TGCGCCAGCAGCTTTAGCGGGAGTAGCGAGACCCAGTACTTC	CASSFSGSSETQYF
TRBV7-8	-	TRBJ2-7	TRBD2	TGTGCCAGCAGCTTACTAGCGGGAGGGCCGGGGTACGAGCAGTACTTC	CASSLLAGGPGYEQYF
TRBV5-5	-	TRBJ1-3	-	TGTGCCAGCAGCTCTGGGGTTGGCTCTGGAAACACCATATATTTT	CASSSGVGSGNTIYF
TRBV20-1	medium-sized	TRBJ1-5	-	TGCAGTGCTAGAGTACGTGACCAGCCCCAGCATTTT	CSARVRDQPQHF
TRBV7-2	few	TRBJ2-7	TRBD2	TGTGCCAGCAGCTTAGCGGGAGGGCCGGCTTACGAGCAGTACTTC	CASSLAGGPAYEQYF
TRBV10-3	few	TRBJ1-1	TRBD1	TGTGCCATCACCGGACAGGCGAACACTGAAGCTTTCTTT	CAITGQANTEAFF